Below are 28 T cell receptor beta chains sequenced from a single sample in a study of somatic mutations in cytotoxic T cells in rheumatoid arthritis. Clones were sequenced by immunoSEQ multiplex PCR, and TCRdb holds only the in-frame ones, with some missing. Of approximately 18,000 clones detected, around 70% appear once; the ten largest clones hold approximately 5.3%. Sequenced sample: CD8+ T cells sorted from blood. The receptors stem from a man aged 55-75 years in good health.

This clone was detected only a few times. This sequence joins TRBV6-1 and TRBJ1-1, with 9 bases aligning to TRBD1. The V and J ends lost 8 bases and 6 bases, in that order; junction bases with no gene match: 10. From germline, CDR1 is MNHNS and CDR2 SASEGT. The CDR3 is 14 residues long. The CDR3 is CASSATGGEAEAFF. DNA for the CDR3: TGTGCCAGCTCTGCAACAGGGGGCGAAGCTGAAGCTTTCTTT.

The chain joins TRBV9 to TRBJ2-1; D is perhaps TRBD2 (5 bases). The CDR3 runs to 15 residues. The germline CDR1 and CDR2 sequences are SGDLS and YYNGEE. V was cut by 0 bases and J by 0 bases, with 7 bases left in between. The CDR3 sequence is CASSVAGYSYNEQFF. In DNA form, the CDR3 reads TGTGCCAGCAGCGTAGCGGGATACTCCTACAATGAGCAGTTCTTC.

The chain couples TRBV7-8 to TRBJ1-1, with 10 bases matching TRBD1. V lost 5 bases and J lost 4; bases outside the gene matches: 1. The germline V gene has CDR1 SGHVS and CDR2 FQNEAQ. The CDR3 contains 13 residues. CDR3 sequence reads: CASSGTGATEAFF. The CDR3 DNA sequence: TGTGCCAGCAGCGGGACAGGGGCCACTGAAGCTTTCTTT.

This sequence joins TRBV4-3 and TRBJ2-1; tentative D call: TRBD2 (5 bases). CDR3 size: 14 residues. The germline V gene has CDR1 LGHNA and CDR2 YSLEER. Trimming shortened V by 4 bases and J by 4 bases, and 11 bases separated the two germline ends. The CDR3 DNA sequence: TGCGCCAGCAGCCTATATAGCGAGTACAATGAGCAGTTCTTC. It yields the protein CASSLYSEYNEQFF.

This clone is medium-sized (0.01 to 0.1%) within its sample. The V call is TRBV29-1, the J call TRBJ2-4; TRBD1 matches at 8 bases. CDR3 length: 15 residues. Germline CDR1 reads SQVTM; CDR2 reads ANQGSEA. With 3 bases clipped from V and 5 bases from J, the junction kept 9 bases outside the gene matches. CDR3 residues: CSVEKAGGAENIQYF. The CDR3 region has the DNA TGCAGCGTTGAGAAGGCAGGGGGCGCCGAAAACATTCAGTACTTC.

The chain is built from TRBV19 and TRBJ2-7; 9 bases are a match to TRBD1. CDR3 length: 17 residues. V trimming: 0 bases; J trimming: 2 bases; junction bases outside the gene matches: 8. Per the germline V gene, CDR1 is LNHDA and CDR2 is SQIVND (reference sequence). CDR3 in amino acids: CASSIEPSDRGAYEQYF. For the CDR3, the DNA is TGTGCCAGTAGTATAGAGCCATCAGACAGGGGGGCCTACGAGCAGTACTTC.

A single count supports this clone. V usage is TRBV5-6 and J usage is TRBJ2-1; TRBD2 aligns across 7 bases. The ends lost 2 bases at V and 0 bases at J; junction bases unmatched: 2. Germline V CDR1 and CDR2: SGHDT, YYEEEE. CDR3 size: 15 residues. In nucleotides, the CDR3 is TGTGCCAGCAGCTTTGGCGGGAGCTCCTACAATGAGCAGTTCTTC. Its translation is CASSFGGSSYNEQFF.

This chain connects TRBV4-1 to TRBJ2-1; D possibly corresponds to TRBD2 (6 bases). Trimming took off 2 bases at V and 2 bases at J, with 13 bases between the two ends. The CDR3 is made up of 16 amino acids. CDR1 and CDR2 (germline): MGHRA, YSYEKL. The CDR3: CASSQIQRATYNEQFF. CDR3 DNA sequence: TGCGCCAGCAGCCAAATCCAGCGGGCGACCTACAATGAGCAGTTCTTC.

The V call is TRBV9, the J call TRBJ1-6; D uncertain. CDR1 and CDR2 from the germline V gene are SGDLS and YYNGEE. Deletions cut 4 bases from V and 7 bases from J, with 18 bases between. The CDR3 is made up of 16 amino acids. The CDR3 sequence is CASSLRSGGSNSPLHF. As DNA, the CDR3 is TGTGCCAGCAGCCTCCGTTCGGGAGGGTCGAATTCACCCCTCCACTTT.

CDR3 protein: CASSVGTGEASNQPQHF. The CDR3 DNA reads as TGTGCCAGCAGCGTAGGGACAGGGGAGGCTAGCAATCAGCCCCAGCATTTT. The chain is built from TRBV9 and TRBJ1-5; TRBD1 agrees at 9 bases. After removal of 0 bases from V and 0 bases from J, the junction contained 4 bases not matched to a gene. This CDR3 has 17 residues. The V gene's germline CDR1 is SGDLS and CDR2 YYNGEE.

This sequence joins TRBV2 and TRBJ1-2, with 7 positions matching TRBD1. The CDR3 contains 15 residues. V shed 5 bases, J shed 3 bases, and the junction held 9 bases outside the gene matches. Germline V gene data show CDR1 as SNHLY and CDR2 as FYNNEI. The CDR3 is CASSLTGDPYYGYTF. The CDR3 coding sequence is TGTGCCAGCAGTCTAACAGGGGACCCTTACTATGGCTACACCTTC.

The chain joins TRBV6-5 to TRBJ2-5, with TRBD2 matching 14 bases. From germline, CDR1 is MNHEY and CDR2 SVGAGI. The CDR3 totals 16 residues. V was pared by 2 bases and J by 5 bases, with 4 bases of the junction left unmatched. The CDR3 DNA follows: TGTGCCAGCAGTTACGGACTAGCGGGGGGCAGTGAGACCCAGTACTTC. Translated: CASSYGLAGGSETQYF.

The rearrangement joins TRBV9 to TRBJ2-7; 9 positions agree with TRBD2. The CDR3 runs to 15 residues. J was trimmed by 5 bases and V by 4 bases; bases with no gene match: 10. Germline V gene sequence: CDR1 SGDLS, CDR2 YYNGEE. CDR3 bases: TGTGCCAGCAGCCTATATAGCGGGAGCCAGGACGAGCAGTACTTC. It translates to CASSLYSGSQDEQYF. Full variable domain (outside the CDR3, taken from reference TRBV9 and TRBJ2-7): DSGVTQTPKHLITATGQRVTLRCSPRSGDLSVYWYQQSLDQGLQFLIQYYNGEERAKGNILERFSAQQFPDLHSELNLSSLELGDSALYFCASSLYSGSQDEQYFGPGTRLTVT.

This chain connects TRBV7-9 to TRBJ2-2; weak D call: TRBD2 (5 bases). Trimming removed 8 bases at V and 0 bases at J, with 10 bases between. The V gene's germline CDR1 is SEHNR and CDR2 FQNEAQ (reference sequence). There are 14 residues in the CDR3. This CDR3 is CASSRASNTGELFF. The DNA of the CDR3 is TGTGCCAGCTCGCGGGCCTCGAACACCGGGGAGCTGTTTTTT.

The chain employs TRBV11-1 and TRBJ2-1, with 8 positions matching TRBD2. Trimming took 3 bases from V and 6 from J; bases not matched to a gene: 7. CDR3 length: 15 residues. Per germline, CDR1 SGHAT and CDR2 FQDESV (reference sequence). The DNA of the CDR3 is TGTGCCAGCAGCTTCGGCGGGGGGCCCCTCAATGAGCAGTTCTTC. This sequence encodes CASSFGGGPLNEQFF.

The chain has TRBV29-1 and TRBJ2-3; maybe TRBD1 (7 bases). CDR3 length equals 14 residues. V lost 6 bases, J lost 3 bases, and 16 bases lay in between. Germline CDR1 SQVTM, CDR2 ANQGSEA. CDR3 sequence (DNA): TGCAGCGTGATCAGGGGGGATGGGACAGATACGCAGTATTTT. The encoded protein is CSVIRGDGTDTQYF.

The rearrangement links TRBV7-9 to TRBJ2-7, with D possibly being TRBD2 (6 bases). Germline lookup yields CDR1 SEHNR and CDR2 FQNEAQ (reference sequence). The CDR3 has 14 amino acids. With 6 bases removed from V and 2 bases from J, the gap between germline ends came to 14 bases. CDR3 region: CASSSGLPPYEQYF. As DNA, the CDR3 is TGTGCCAGCAGTAGTGGACTACCCCCCTACGAGCAGTACTTC.

The V call is TRBV18, the J call TRBJ2-7, with D tentatively TRBD2 (6 bases). The CDR3 totals 16 residues. The ends were cut back, 3 bases at V and 7 bases at J, with 22 bases in the middle. Germline V gives CDR1 KGHSH, CDR2 LQKENI. The CDR3 nucleotides read TGTGCCAGCTCACCTTCGGGGGACGACCTTGTAGGAGAGCAGTACTTC. Its translation: CASSPSGDDLVGEQYF.

The chain carries TRBV5-1 and TRBJ2-7, with 8 bases identical to TRBD2. The germline V gene has CDR1 SGHRS and CDR2 YFSETQ. V lost 5 bases and J lost 0; bases outside the gene matches: 7. This CDR3 has 15 amino acids. CDR3 nucleotide sequence: TGCGCCAGCAGTCAAACTAGCGGAGTCTCCTACGAGCAGTACTTC. This codes for CASSQTSGVSYEQYF.

This clone has just one count. This chain uses TRBV19 with TRBJ1-2, with 7 bases fitting TRBD1. Germline V gene data show CDR1 as LNHDA and CDR2 as SQIVND (reference sequence). V trimming: 3 bases; J trimming: 7 bases; junction bases outside the gene matches: 8. The CDR3 has 14 residues. CDR3 coding DNA: TGTGCCAGTAGTATGTATCAGGGGGTCGGTGGCTACACCTTC. Translated, it gives CASSMYQGVGGYTF.

V is TRBV28 and J is TRBJ2-1; TRBD2 agrees at 8 bases. Looked up from germline, CDR1 is MDHEN and CDR2 is SYDVKM. This CDR3 region has 15 residues. The V gene end was trimmed by 2 bases and the J gene end by 6 bases; junction bases not matched to a gene: 6. CDR3 in amino acids: CASSLGFAGGNEQFF. CDR3 in DNA: TGTGCCAGCAGTTTAGGTTTCGCGGGGGGCAATGAGCAGTTCTTC.

The V gene is TRBV6-5, the J gene TRBJ2-7, with TRBD1 identical over 7 bases. The germline gives CDR1 MNHEY, CDR2 SVGAGI. This CDR3 region has 14 residues. J gave up 3 bases and V 7 bases, and 9 bases lay outside the gene matches. This CDR3 is CASTYESGGYEQYF. CDR3 DNA sequence: TGTGCCAGCACGTACGAGTCAGGGGGCTACGAGCAGTACTTC.

The chain recombines TRBV5-8 with TRBJ2-3; weak D call: TRBD1 (7 bases). V was shortened by 4 bases and J by 6 bases, with 18 bases between the two germline ends. Per the germline V gene, CDR1 is SGHTS and CDR2 is YDEGEE. The CDR3 sequence is 15 residues long. The DNA for the CDR3 is TGTGCCAGCAGCGCGGGACAGCTCTACGGCGATACGCAGTATTTT. Translation: CASSAGQLYGDTQYF. The full variable domain, with the rest looked up from reference TRBV5-8 and TRBJ2-3, is EAGVTQSPTHLIKTRGQQATLRCSPISGHTSVYWYQQALGLGLQFLLWYDEGEERNRGNFPPRFSGRQFPNYSSELNVNALELEDSALYLCASSAGQLYGDTQYFGPGTRLTVL.

This clone was picked up a small number of times. The chain joins TRBV5-1 to TRBJ1-1, with D tentatively TRBD1 (5 bases). The V gene lost 4 bases and the J gene lost 1 base, with 11 bases spanning the gap. The CDR3 is 14 residues long. Germline V gene sequence: CDR1 SGHRS, CDR2 YFSETQ. The CDR3 is CASSLPGGNTEAFF. In nucleotides, the CDR3 is TGCGCCAGCAGCCTGCCCGGGGGGAACACTGAAGCTTTCTTT.

The gene calls are TRBV29-1 and TRBJ2-2; tentative D call: TRBD1 (6 bases). Germline V gene lookup returns CDR1 SQVTM and CDR2 ANQGSEA. The V end lost 7 bases, the J end lost 1 base, and 10 bases lay between the germline ends. This CDR3 region has 13 residues. CDR3 in amino acids: CSADSRNTGELFF. The CDR3 region has the DNA TGCAGCGCGGACAGTAGGAACACCGGGGAGCTGTTTTTT.

The chain couples TRBV19 to TRBJ2-1; 9 bases fit TRBD2. Per the germline V gene, CDR1 is LNHDA and CDR2 is SQIVND (reference sequence). The ends lost 1 base at V and 1 base at J; junction bases unmatched: 14. The CDR3 runs to 20 residues. This CDR3 is CASSIGPGLALWGSYNEQFF. CDR3 in DNA: TGTGCCAGTAGTATAGGACCGGGACTAGCCCTGTGGGGGTCCTACAATGAGCAGTTCTTC.

This chain connects TRBV19 to TRBJ2-1; 7 positions agree with TRBD2. Trimming cost V 4 bases and J 9 bases; bases outside gene matches: 9. From germline, CDR1 is LNHDA and CDR2 SQIVND (reference sequence). The CDR3 is 14 amino acids. The CDR3 here is CASSNRLAGGEQFF. Here the CDR3 DNA reads TGTGCCAGTAGTAATCGACTAGCCGGGGGTGAGCAGTTCTTC.

V usage is TRBV19 and J usage is TRBJ1-1; 7 nucleotides match TRBD1. Germline V CDR1 and CDR2: LNHDA, SQIVND (reference sequence). The trim removed 9 bases at V and 1 base at J, leaving 5 bases unmatched. The CDR3 runs 13 residues. The CDR3 spells CARGRDRNTEAFF. The CDR3 DNA sequence: TGTGCCAGAGGCCGGGACAGGAACACTGAAGCTTTCTTT.